The sequence of this TCR beta chain was determined in a study of response to subunit inactivated influenza vaccine. Overall study findings and caveats: Few additional T cells are recruited per seasonal influenza vaccination, authors suggested.

Via MiXCR, TCRdb re-called the RT-PCR reads, giving one row per CDR3 protein. Counted here are just over 300,000 distinct CDR3 sequences, about 20% occurring once; the ten biggest clones make up about a tenth. A note on this clonotype: Antigen specificity is unknown.

This CDR3 is built from 16 residues. V gave up 7 bases and J gave up 3 bases; unmatched junction bases: 12. The sequence was collected from a man aged 50 to 69 who received an inactivated influenza vaccine. This sequence joins TRBV23-1 and TRBJ2-5, with 9 bases matching TRBD1. TRBV23-1 is an ORF, and what it does is uncertain. Sample: PBMCs from blood, taken approximately 20 months after vaccination. For the CDR3, the DNA is TGCGCCAGCAAAACACCCGTAGGGACAGGGAAAGAGACCCAGTACTTC. Its protein product is CASKTPVGTGKETQYF.